This T cell receptor (beta chain) was sequenced for a study of patients and donors after allogeneic stem cell transplantation. TCRdb ran MiXCR on the RT-PCR reads and lists one entry per CDR3 protein. The sample lists tens of thousands of distinct CDR3 sequences, about 44% seen once, with approximately 66% in the top ten. This CDR3 region has 16 residues. Germline V lookup: CDR1 SGHTA, CDR2 FQGNSA. Between the trimmed V and J ends, which lost 5 bases and 7 bases, there was a span of 20 bases. This clonotype was detected only a few times. The rearrangement uses TRBV7-2 and TRBJ1-4; perhaps TRBD1 as D (5 bases). This sequence originates from a human donor who was either an allogeneic HSCT recipient or a stem cell or donor lymphocyte infusion donor (not recorded which). It is not recorded whose cells these are; they may come from a transplant donor. Sequenced input: blood, either unsorted or a sorted T cell fraction (not recorded which). CDR3 in amino acids: CASSANTMGRPEKLFF. The CDR3 bases are TGTGCCAGCAGCGCAAATACAATGGGACGTCCTGAAAAACTGTTTTTT.